These 27 T cell receptor beta chains came from one sample sequenced in a study of regulatory T cells in long-lasting Graves disease. For TCR beta, libraries came from iRepertoire HTBI primers and Arm-PCR of CDR3 regions. In TCRdb, the multiplex PCR reads were re-called with MiXCR into one record per CDR3 protein. The sample has about 460,000 distinct CDR3 sequences; around 15% are singletons. The time point: newly diagnosed GD, antithyroid drugs for less than 3 months. Generation of the TCR library employed RNA extracted from PBMCs. This sample was also put to use in a study of T cells in Graves' hyperthyroidism and ophthalmopathy.

This sample comprised peripheral blood mononuclear cells (PBMCs), obtained at new diagnosis, from a patient treated with antithyroid drugs. All receptors derive from a woman in her 50s with Graves disease.

The chain links TRBV6-1 to TRBJ1-1; TRBD1 is a possible D gene (5 bases). Germline V gene lookup returns CDR1 MNHNS and CDR2 SASEGT. This CDR3 spans 14 amino acids. V was trimmed by 8 bases and J by 6 bases, leaving 19 bases between them. The CDR3 loop reads CASPGNYEGAEAFF. The CDR3, as DNA: TGTGCCAGCCCAGGGAATTACGAAGGCGCTGAAGCTTTCTTT.

The rearrangement links TRBV12-3 or TRBV12-4 to TRBJ2-1; 16 bases agree with TRBD2. This CDR3 comprises 19 residues. Unmatched junction bases numbered 14, after V lost 3 bases and J lost 9 bases. CDR3 sequence reads: CASSFFWTGTSGRAGEQFF. The CDR3 bases are TGTGCCAGCAGTTTCTTTTGGACAGGGACTAGCGGGAGGGCCGGTGAGCAGTTCTTC.

This clonotype has ten or more counts. V is TRBV2 and J is TRBJ1-2, with 9 bases fitting TRBD1. The CDR3 spans 14 residues. V lost 8 bases to trimming and J lost 4 bases; unmatched junction nucleotides: 8. Germline CDR1 reads SNHLY; CDR2 reads FYNNEI. The CDR3 is CASYRTGVGYGYTF. The CDR3 bases are TGTGCCAGCTACCGGACAGGGGTAGGCTATGGCTACACCTTC. Looking up the rest from reference TRBV2 and TRBJ1-2 gives the full variable domain: EPEVTQTPSHQVTQMGQEVILRCVPISNHLYFYWYRQILGQKVEFLVSFYNNEISEKSEIFDDQFSVERPDGSNFTLKIRSTKLEDSAMYFCASYRTGVGYGYTFGSGTRLTVV.

This clonotype was seen many times. This chain connects TRBV6-2 or TRBV6-3 to TRBJ2-1; D could derive from TRBD1 or TRBD2 (5 bases each). CDR3 length equals 15 residues. The germline V and J ends were trimmed by 2 bases and 6 bases, with 14 bases remaining between them. Germline CDR1 MNHEY, CDR2 SVGEGT. CDR3: CASSYPKGSGNEQFF. DNA of the CDR3: TGTGCCAGCAGTTACCCCAAGGGGAGTGGCAATGAGCAGTTCTTC.

This clonotype showed up just a few times. The chain employs TRBV30 and TRBJ2-1; 10 bases fit TRBD1. The CDR3 length is 16 residues. V shed 0 bases, J shed 6 bases, and the junction held 8 bases outside the gene matches. Germline CDR1 GTSNPN, CDR2 SVGIG (reference sequence). Here the CDR3 reads CAWSVLWDRGSNEQFF. The CDR3 DNA reads as TGTGCCTGGAGTGTACTATGGGACAGGGGCTCCAATGAGCAGTTCTTC.

Details on this clonotype: Since a much larger clone is just one base distant, this may be a read error. The genes are TRBV5-1 and TRBJ2-6, with 7 nucleotides matching TRBD1. This CDR3 is 17 amino acids long. Germline lookup yields CDR1 SGHRS and CDR2 YFSETQ. V gave up 1 base and J gave up 8 bases; unmatched junction bases: 12. CDR3 loop: CASSLSEGANGTNVLTF. The CDR3 nucleotides are TGCGCCAGCAGCTTGAGCGAGGGGGCGAACGGGACCAACGTCCTGACTTTC.

J is TRBJ2-7 and V is TRBV12-3 or TRBV12-4, with no clear D. V lost 5 bases and J 0 bases, leaving 17 bases between the germline ends. The CDR3 is 16 residues long. CDR3 sequence (DNA): TGTGCCAGCAGTCCCCCCCAAGGTCCAAACTCCTACGAGCAGTACTTC. Translation: CASSPPQGPNSYEQYF.

This clonotype appeared a few times. This may stem from a read error, because a much larger clone lies one nucleotide away. This CDR3 fails to terminate in the conserved phenylalanine or tryptophan, so it likely reflects a read error. V and J are TRBV2 and TRBJ2-1; 15 nucleotides align to TRBD2. The CDR3 has 14 residues. The J segment lost 9 bases and the V segment lost 7 bases, leaving 4 bases of the junction unmatched. Per the germline V gene, CDR1 is SNHLY and CDR2 is FYNNEI. The DNA for the CDR3 is TGTGCCAGCACGGGACTAGCGGGAGGCAGTGAGCAGTTCTCC. This encodes CASTGLAGGSEQFS.

The chain joins TRBV28 to TRBJ1-5; perhaps TRBD1 as D (6 bases). Germline values: CDR1 MDHEN, CDR2 SYDVKM. Trimming shortened V by 7 bases and J by 5 bases, and 21 bases separated the two germline ends. CDR3 length: 16 residues. The CDR3 coding sequence is TGTGCCAGCACCGGCAATATCCCTTACAGGGATCAGCCCCAGCATTTT. Protein: CASTGNIPYRDQPQHF.

This clonotype was seen ten or more times. The chain carries TRBV18 and TRBJ2-7, with 13 bases lining up with TRBD2. Germline CDR1 and CDR2: KGHSH and LQKENI. CDR3 length equals 18 residues. The V segment lost 2 bases and the J segment 2 bases; nucleotides outside the gene matches: 9. The chain's CDR3 is CASSPTGLAGEVAYEQYF. CDR3 coding DNA: TGTGCCAGCTCACCAACCGGACTAGCGGGAGAGGTTGCCTACGAGCAGTACTTC.

This clonotype was seen many times. V usage is TRBV6-1 and J usage is TRBJ1-3; 7 nucleotides align to TRBD1. This CDR3 region has 19 residues. Germline lookup yields CDR1 MNHNS and CDR2 SASEGT. V was clipped by 8 bases and J by 1 base; unmatched bases: 20. The CDR3 loop is CASRPRDSSIGWSGNTIYF. The CDR3 nucleotides are TGTGCCAGCCGACCCCGGGACAGCTCGATTGGATGGTCTGGAAACACCATATATTTT.

This clonotype occurred a few times. V gene TRBV7-9 combines with J gene TRBJ2-3; D not resolved. Deletions cut 7 bases from V and 2 bases from J, with 10 bases between. Looked up from germline, CDR1 is SEHNR and CDR2 is FQNEAQ (reference sequence). The CDR3 runs to 13 residues. As DNA, the CDR3 is TGTGCCAGCAAGGACGTCGACACAGATACGCAGTATTTT. Its translation is CASKDVDTDTQYF.

This clonotype was counted many times. The chain combines TRBV5-1 with TRBJ2-7, with 10 bases that match TRBD1. The germline gives CDR1 SGHRS, CDR2 YFSETQ. The CDR3 totals 15 residues. V lost 1 base and J lost 3; bases outside the gene matches: 4. The CDR3 DNA is TGCGCCAGCAGCTTGTGGACAGGGGGAAACTACGAGCAGTACTTC. The encoded protein is CASSLWTGGNYEQYF.

This clonotype has a single count. The rearrangement joins TRBV2 to TRBJ2-7; D is perhaps TRBD2 (5 bases). The ends were cut back, 6 bases at V and 5 bases at J, with 8 bases in the middle. The CDR3 is 11 residues long. Germline loops: CDR1 SNHLY, CDR2 FYNNEI. The CDR3 bases are TGTGCCAGCAGGGCCGGGGACGAGCAGTACTTC. It encodes CASRAGDEQYF.

This clonotype was counted a few times. The gene calls are TRBV4-1 and TRBJ2-7; TRBD2 matches 14 bases. This CDR3 has 15 residues. Germline lookup yields CDR1 MGHRA and CDR2 YSYEKL. V shed 3 bases, J shed 7 bases, and the junction held 5 bases outside the gene matches. The CDR3: CASSQGLAGEREQYF. For the CDR3, the DNA is TGCGCCAGCAGCCAGGGACTAGCGGGAGAACGGGAGCAGTACTTC.

As to this clonotype: Germline and junction disagree at one end, which may indicate a read error. The chain carries TRBV5-1 and TRBJ1-3, with 9 positions matching TRBD1. Looked up from germline, CDR1 is SGHRS and CDR2 is YFSETQ. This CDR3 spans 14 amino acids. CDR3 loop: CASRLTGTGNTIYF. The CDR3 DNA is TGTGCCAGCAGGCTCACCGGGACAGGGAACACCATATATTTT. Full variable domain (rest looked up from reference TRBV5-1 and TRBJ1-3): KAGVTQTPRYLIKTRGQQVTLSCSPISGHRSVSWYQQTPGQGLQFLFEYFSETQRNKGNFPGRFSGRQFSNSRSEMNVSTLELGDSALYLCASRLTGTGNTIYFGEGSWLTVV.

This clonotype was seen at least ten times. This rearrangement joins TRBV19 to TRBJ1-1; 12 nucleotides align to TRBD1. The CDR3 length is 15 residues. V shed 6 bases and J 5 bases; nucleotides not matched to a gene: 7. The germline CDR1 and CDR2 sequences are LNHDA and SQIVND (reference sequence). The CDR3 coding sequence is TGTGCCAGTAGCCCGGGACAGGGGGCGCGAACTGAAGCTTTCTTT. Translated: CASSPGQGARTEAFF.

Many counts were recorded for this clonotype. The J gene is TRBJ2-1, the V gene TRBV5-1, with 10 bases identical to TRBD1. Germline-derived CDR1 and CDR2 are SGHRS and YFSETQ. The CDR3 is 18 residues long. V shed 0 bases, J shed 3 bases, and the junction held 9 bases outside the gene matches. CDR3 nucleotide sequence: TGCGCCAGCAGCTTGGAAGTGGGTTGGACAGGGGGCTACAATGAGCAGTTCTTC. It yields the protein CASSLEVGWTGGYNEQFF.

This clonotype was counted ten times or more. The rearrangement links TRBV30 to TRBJ2-2; D ambiguous. CDR3 length equals 15 residues. Germline V gene lookup returns CDR1 GTSNPN and CDR2 SVGIG (reference sequence). V was trimmed by 7 bases and J by 4 bases, leaving 19 bases between them. The CDR3: CASRNKGQVTGELFF. CDR3 sequence (DNA): TGTGCCTCCAGGAACAAAGGGCAGGTCACCGGGGAGCTGTTTTTT.

This chain uses TRBV7-9 with TRBJ2-1, with 7 bases aligning to TRBD2. Unmatched junction bases numbered 14, after V lost 4 bases and J lost 5 bases. Germline CDR1 SEHNR, CDR2 FQNEAQ (reference sequence). This CDR3 comprises 17 residues. CDR3 DNA: TGTGCCAGCAGCTCCCCGACAGCGGGGATAATAAACAATGAGCAGTTCTTC. Translation gives CASSSPTAGIINNEQFF. The variable domain in full, with the rest retrieved from reference TRBV7-9 and TRBJ2-1, is DTGVSQNPRHKITKRGQNVTFRCDPISEHNRLYWYRQTLGQGPEFLTYFQNEAQLEKSRLLSDRFSAERPKGSFSTLEIQRTEQGDSAMYLCASSSPTAGIINNEQFFGPGTRLTVL.

In its sample, this clonotype was seen once. A far larger clone is a single base away, which makes a read error likely. This rearrangement joins TRBV4-1 to TRBJ2-3, with D tentatively TRBD2 (5 bases). With the DNA end fitting TRBJ2-5 better, the J assignment may be wrong. This CDR3 comprises 13 residues. Germline V CDR1 and CDR2: MGHRA, YSYEKL. Here the CDR3 reads CASSQDGVEAQYF. The CDR3 DNA is TGCGCCAGCAGCCAAGATGGAGTGGAGGCCCAGTACTTC.

This clonotype appeared many times. The chain uses TRBV5-8 and TRBJ1-1, with a tentative D call TRBD1 (6 bases). Trimming took off 0 bases at V and 0 bases at J, with 15 bases between the two ends. Germline V gene lookup returns CDR1 SGHTS and CDR2 YDEGEE. This CDR3 region has 17 residues. This CDR3 is CASSLAGATALNTEAFF. The CDR3 region has the DNA TGTGCCAGCAGCTTGGCAGGGGCGACCGCCCTGAACACTGAAGCTTTCTTT.

On this clonotype: A much larger clone differs from this one at a single base, so this may be a read error. The CDR3 nucleotides are TGTGCCGGCAGCGGACTAGCGGGAGACTACGAGCAGAACTTC. Translating it yields CAGSGLAGDYEQNF. This chain uses TRBV9 with TRBJ2-7; 13 nucleotides align to TRBD2. CDR1 and CDR2 (germline): SGDLS, YYNGEE. The CDR3 sequence is 14 residues long.

This clonotype was found a few times. The rearrangement joins TRBV27 to TRBJ1-1, with a weak D call TRBD1 (6 bases). The CDR3 has 14 residues. Looked up from germline, CDR1 is MNHEY and CDR2 is SMNVEV (reference sequence). The V gene lost 2 bases and the J gene lost 3 bases, with 10 bases spanning the gap. CDR3 amino acids: CASSLGTTYTEAFF. The CDR3 DNA sequence: TGTGCCAGCAGTTTAGGGACAACGTACACTGAAGCTTTCTTT.

This clonotype was recorded at least ten times. The DNA for the CDR3 is TGTGCCATGGGGACTAGCGCAGAAACCCTGGGCTCCTACAATGAGCAGTTCTTC. This gives the protein CAMGTSAETLGSYNEQFF. The chain couples TRBV10-3 to TRBJ2-1; TRBD2 aligns across 10 bases. The junction had 14 bases not matched to a gene; V was cut back by 9 bases and J by 0 bases. In germline, CDR1 is ENHRY, CDR2 SYGVKD. The CDR3 runs 18 residues.

This clonotype was counted many times. V is TRBV9 and J is TRBJ2-1; 14 bases match TRBD2. Germline V lookup: CDR1 SGDLS, CDR2 YYNGEE. After removal of 1 base from V and 10 bases from J, the junction contained 7 bases not matched to a gene. There are 16 residues in the CDR3. CDR3 nucleotides: TGTGCCAGCAGCGTAAGGACTAGCGGGAGGCCGGAGGAGCAGTTCTTC. It codes for CASSVRTSGRPEEQFF.

The rearrangement uses TRBV18 and TRBJ2-1; 7 bases are shared with TRBD2. The V segment lost 2 bases and the J segment 0 bases; nucleotides outside the gene matches: 7. The germline V gene encodes CDR1 KGHSH and CDR2 LQKENI. The CDR3 is made up of 17 amino acids. The CDR3 loop reads CASSPISGPSSYNEQFF. The CDR3 DNA sequence: TGTGCCAGCTCACCAATTAGCGGGCCTAGCTCCTACAATGAGCAGTTCTTC.